This T cell receptor (beta chain) was obtained from a study of blood T cell repertoires in COVID-19. The method was immunoSEQ multiplex PCR; TCRdb's version includes in-frame clones alone and lacks a portion of them. This table has 300,000 to 400,000 clones, 88% appearing once. This clone was picked up a small number of times. The CDR3 contains 15 residues. The V and J ends lost 3 bases and 5 bases, in that order; junction bases with no gene match: 4. Germline CDR1 reads SGHTA; CDR2 reads FQGNSA. Sequenced: PBMCs or T cells enriched from blood (not recorded which). This clonotype was obtained from a woman aged 30 to 39 with acute COVID-19. The chain uses TRBV7-2 and TRBJ2-2; 9 positions match TRBD2. The CDR3 sequence is CASSFGTSMTGELFF. CDR3 in DNA: TGTGCCAGCAGCTTCGGGACTAGCATGACCGGGGAGCTGTTTTTT.